The following is a TCR beta chain sequence with its context. Germline-derived CDR1 and CDR2 are SGHDT and YYEEEE. This CDR3 has 15 residues. V lost 4 bases, J lost 8 bases, and 9 bases stayed unmatched. Treatment here: randomized to nivolumab then ipilimumab (arm A) or the reverse (arm B). Live CD3+CD8+ CD19− CD56− cells were sorted from PBMCs. Repertoires were generated with immunoSEQ multiplex PCR, while TCRdb's copy carries only in-frame clones and drops some. The data show about 35,000 clones, with about four fifths seen just once and 4.5% to 7% held by the top ten. The data stem from a study of sequential checkpoint blockade in melanoma. About the research overall: Patients were randomized 1:1 to nivolumab-then-ipilimumab or ipilimumab-then-nivolumab first-line.

The material was CD8+ T cells sorted from blood (inferred from file names), obtained from a patient given nivolumab and ipilimumab in sequence. This receptor was identified in a human donor with melanoma. V and J are TRBV5-6 and TRBJ1-4; the match to TRBD1 covers 9 bases. CDR3 DNA sequence: TGTGCCAGCAGCCCGGCGGGACAGGGTCGGGAAAAACTGTTTTTT. Translated, it gives CASSPAGQGREKLFF.